The entry below describes one T cell receptor beta chain. The sample is drawn from a study of blood T cell repertoires in COVID-19. About the research overall: Spain, Italy and the United States supplied samples that represented acute and convalescent COVID-19. PBMCs, B-cell-depleted T cells, or T cells provided the cDNA or gDNA that made up the material.

V lost 0 bases, J lost 9 bases, and 27 bases lay in between. CDR1 and CDR2 (germline): SGHTA, FQGTGA. The CDR3 has 19 residues. In the authors' methods: Reference gene primers were amplified, and this amplification served to estimate nucleated cell counts. The table came from immunoSEQ multiplex PCR; TCRdb's copy has only in-frame clones and leaves some out. V, J and clone size are taken as reported in that table, and D and trimming were inferred from the DNA itself. The table has 250,000 or so clones, around four fifths seen once. The chain employs TRBV7-3 and TRBJ2-1, with D maybe TRBD2 (6 bases). The source is a woman aged 60-75 years with active or convalescent COVID-19. Sequenced: peripheral blood. In DNA, the CDR3 is TGTGCCAGCAGCTTAACTCCGGCACTAGCAGGAACCTCCCAACGTGAGCAGTTCTTC. Encoded protein: CASSLTPALAGTSQREQFF.